Listed below are T cell receptor beta chains from one sample, sequenced in a study of control samples from healthy donors and cancer patients. Data came from immunoSEQ multiplex PCR; TCRdb stores just in-frame clones and leaves some out. Seen here are 150,000 to 200,000 clones, approximately 94% observed once, and the top ten hold approximately 1.4%. Sequencing was performed on blood. The origin of the receptors is a woman under 30 in good health. Both conserved end residues are part of each CDR3. Fields, in order: J gene, V gene, clone size, D gene, CDR3 DNA, CDR3 protein. D genes are given only for firm matches. Rows give clone size only sometimes, using once, few, many, or a class for an expanded clone.

>TRBJ1-2|TRBV18|NA|NA
TGTGCCAGCTCGCCTCAGGGACCTGATGGCTACACCTTC
CASSPQGPDGYTF
>TRBJ2-7|TRBV11-2|NA|NA
TGTGCCAGCAGCCCCGGGACCAAGAACGAGCAGTACTTC
CASSPGTKNEQYF
>TRBJ2-3|TRBV5-6|NA|TRBD1
TGTGCCAGCAGCTCTTTACCGGACAGGACAGATACGCAGTATTTT
CASSSLPDRTDTQYF
>TRBJ1-2|TRBV28|NA|NA
TGTGCCAGCAGTCGAGGGGGGAGGGCAGGGCATAGCTATGGCTACACCTTC
CASSRGGRAGHSYGYTF
>TRBJ2-3|TRBV11-3|NA|TRBD1
TGTGCCAGCAGCTTTAGACAGGGGGCAGATACGCAGTATTTT
CASSFRQGADTQYF
>TRBJ1-1|TRBV19|NA|NA
TGTGCCAGTAGTAGAAGACACATGAACACTGAAGCTTTCTTT
CASSRRHMNTEAFF
>TRBJ2-5|TRBV6-2/TRBV6-3|NA|TRBD1
TGTGCCAGCAGTTATTTACAGGGGCGGACGGGCCAAGAGACCCAGTACTTC
CASSYLQGRTGQETQYF
>TRBJ2-5|TRBV4-2|NA|NA
TGTGCCAGCAGCCAACGCAGGCGGACGCAAGAGACCCAGTACTTC
CASSQRRRTQETQYF
>TRBJ2-2|TRBV7-9|NA|NA
TGTGCCAGCAGCTTAGAGGCCAGAACCACCGGGGAGCTGTTTTTT
CASSLEARTTGELFF
>TRBJ1-4|TRBV5-1|NA|NA
TGCGCCAGCAGCTTGGCCGGGGGCGGTGTGTTTGAAAAACTGTTTTTT
CASSLAGGGVFEKLFF
>TRBJ1-2|TRBV5-1|NA|TRBD1
TGCGCCAGCAGCTTGGGTCTGAGGACAGGCCTCCATGGCTACACCTTC
CASSLGLRTGLHGYTF
>TRBJ1-4|TRBV19|NA|NA
TGTGCCAGTAGAGACCCCGGGACAACTAATGAAAAACTGTTTTTT
CASRDPGTTNEKLFF
>TRBJ1-4|TRBV18|NA|NA
TGTGCCAGCTCACCACCGGGAACTAATGAAAAACTGTTTTTT
CASSPPGTNEKLFF
>TRBJ1-5|TRBV5-1|NA|NA
TGCGCCAGCAGCTTAACTACGAATCAGCCCCAGCATTTT
CASSLTTNQPQHF
>TRBJ2-5|TRBV5-4|once|NA
TGTGCCAGCAGCTTGGACAGGGGAGGGAGGGAGACCCAGTACTTC
CASSLDRGGRETQYF
>TRBJ1-2|TRBV14|NA|NA
TGTGCCAGCAGCGACGCACGATGGAGGGTGGGCGGCTACACCTTC
CASSDARWRVGGYTF
>TRBJ1-2|TRBV5-1|NA|NA
TGCGCCAGCAGCTTGGCAGGTTATGGCTACACCTTC
CASSLAGYGYTF
>TRBJ2-5|TRBV5-1|few|NA
TGCGCCAGCAGCTTGGTGGAGACCCAGTACTTC
CASSLVETQYF
>TRBJ2-5|TRBV7-2|once|TRBD1
TGTGCCAGCAGCCTAAGGACAGGGGCATCGGAGACCCAGTACTTC
CASSLRTGASETQYF
>TRBJ1-2|TRBV27|NA|TRBD1
TGTGCCAGCAGCCTTTTTCAGGGGGCTGAGGGCTACACCTTC
CASSLFQGAEGYTF
>TRBJ1-2|TRBV7-9|NA|TRBD1
TGTGCCAGCAGCGGACAGGGAACCCATCGTGGCTACACCTTC
CASSGQGTHRGYTF
>TRBJ1-1|TRBV6-1|few|NA
TGTGCCAGCAGTGAAATCTGGTTTGAAGCTTTCTTT
CASSEIWFEAFF
>TRBJ1-4|TRBV19|NA|NA
TGTGCCAGTAGTATAGTAGCGGGAAGGAATGAAAAACTGTTTTTT
CASSIVAGRNEKLFF
>TRBJ1-1|TRBV18|NA|NA
TGTGCCAGCTCCCTTGGAGGCAGGAACACTGAAGCTTTCTTT
CASSLGGRNTEAFF
>TRBJ1-3|TRBV11-3|NA|NA
TGTGCCAGCAGCGGGAGACAGTACTTCTCTGGAAACACCATATATTTT
CASSGRQYFSGNTIYF
>TRBJ2-3|TRBV11-2|NA|TRBD2
TGTGCCAGCAGCTTAGGGACTAGCGGGGGGGGCACAGATACGCAGTATTTT
CASSLGTSGGGTDTQYF